One sample yielded the 14 T cell receptor beta chains listed below, sequenced in a study of cytomegalovirus exposure and HLA in healthy donors (TCRdb year 2017). The library was obtained by the immunoSEQ multiplex PCR assay. A mixture of 60 forward primers for TCR Vbeta segments and 13 reverse primers for TCR Jbeta segments was used in the multiplex PCR. Held by TCRdb, this immuneACCESS table contains in-frame sequences only and omits some clones. Under half of the omission traces to an unresolved V gene where checked; the cause of the rest is unknown. This sample has approximately 120,000 clones in its table, and about three quarters of those were observed once. More than 1.5% of the sample goes to the ten largest clones. Sequenced: PBMCs. Receptors originate from a man aged 45-60 years in good health and CMV-seronegative.

V is TRBV13 and J is TRBJ2-2, with 8 positions matching TRBD1. CDR1 is PRHDT, CDR2 FYEKMQ, per germline (reference sequence). J lost 4 bases, V lost 5 bases, and 6 bases had no gene match. This CDR3 comprises 15 residues. CDR3 DNA sequence: TGTGCCAGCAGCGTGGGACAGGTAGCCACCGGGGAGCTGTTTTTT. Translating gives CASSVGQVATGELFF.

The table lists this clone with a few counts. The rearrangement joins TRBV29-1 to TRBJ2-5; 7 nucleotides line up with TRBD1. The CDR3 is 13 residues long. V was clipped by 6 bases and J by 0 bases; unmatched bases: 4. From germline, CDR1 is SQVTM and CDR2 ANQGSEA. The chain's CDR3 is CSVRDSNQETQYF. In DNA form, the CDR3 reads TGCAGCGTGAGGGACAGCAACCAAGAGACCCAGTACTTC.

This chain connects TRBV6-6 to TRBJ1-1, with D unresolved. The CDR3 spans 15 residues. The germline V and J ends were trimmed by 2 bases and 1 base, with 11 bases remaining between them. The germline V gene encodes CDR1 MNHNY and CDR2 SVGAGI (reference sequence). The CDR3 region has the DNA TGTGCCAGCAGTTACGTCGTTACCGGGAACACTGAAGCTTTCTTT. Its protein is CASSYVVTGNTEAFF.

The chain employs TRBV7-2 and TRBJ1-6; the D is unclear. The ends were cut back, 4 bases at V and 5 bases at J, with 9 bases in the middle. The CDR3 has 14 amino acids. Germline CDR1 and CDR2: SGHTA and FQGNSA. The CDR3, as DNA: TGTGCCAGCAGCTGGGAGTGGAATAATTCACCCCTCCACTTT. It encodes CASSWEWNNSPLHF.

The chain is built from TRBV19 and TRBJ1-2; D gene unclear. The CDR3 is made up of 15 amino acids. Germline V CDR1 and CDR2: LNHDA, SQIVND (reference sequence). V lost 4 bases to trimming and J lost 2 bases, with 14 bases between them. The CDR3 loop is CASSTEAPPNYGYTF. The CDR3, as DNA: TGTGCCAGTAGTACTGAAGCACCTCCAAACTATGGCTACACCTTC.

The gene calls are TRBV5-6 and TRBJ2-5; possibly TRBD1 for D (6 bases). This CDR3 is built from 15 residues. Looked up from germline, CDR1 is SGHDT and CDR2 is YYEEEE. Trimming left V 0 bases short and J 7 bases short, with 16 bases between. The CDR3 DNA follows: TGTGCCAGCAGCTTGGGGCCAGGGGTCATCGGGACCCAGTACTTC. It translates to CASSLGPGVIGTQYF. The full variable domain, in which reference TRBV5-6 and TRBJ2-5 provide the parts outside the CDR3, is DAGVTQSPTHLIKTRGQQVTLRCSPKSGHDTVSWYQQALGQGPQFIFQYYEEEERQRGNFPDRFSGHQFPNYSSELNVNALLLGDSALYLCASSLGPGVIGTQYFGPGTRLLVL.

For this clone: At the DNA level, this CDR3 is encoded by other sequences in the same sample as well. The rearrangement uses TRBV7-8 and TRBJ1-1; 11 bases match TRBD1. The V and J ends lost 0 bases and 5 bases, in that order; junction bases with no gene match: 2. The CDR3 totals 15 residues. Germline-derived CDR1 and CDR2 are SGHVS and FQNEAQ. The DNA of the CDR3 is TGTGCCAGCAGCTTAGCGGGACAGGGGGGGACTGAAGCTTTCTTT. It codes for CASSLAGQGGTEAFF.

The rearrangement links TRBV28 to TRBJ1-2, with 9 bases identical to TRBD1. CDR1 is MDHEN, CDR2 SYDVKM, per germline. V trimming: 3 bases; J trimming: 4 bases; junction bases outside the gene matches: 0. The CDR3 spans 13 residues. CDR3 in DNA: TGTGCCAGCAGTTTGGGACAGGGCTATGGCTACACCTTC. Protein sequence: CASSLGQGYGYTF.

The chain couples TRBV4-3 to TRBJ2-1; 7 bases line up with TRBD1. This CDR3 comprises 14 residues. Trimming at V came to 0 bases and at J to 8 bases, leaving 4 bases not matched to a gene. The germline CDR1 and CDR2 sequences are LGHNA and YSLEER. The chain's CDR3 is CASSQERTGHEQFF. For the CDR3, the DNA is TGCGCCAGCAGCCAAGAAAGGACAGGACATGAGCAGTTCTTC.

The chain combines TRBV4-1 with TRBJ2-1, with a weak D call TRBD2 (5 bases). V was shortened by 4 bases and J by 2 bases, with 12 bases between the two germline ends. Germline V gene lookup returns CDR1 MGHRA and CDR2 YSYEKL. The CDR3 sequence is 15 residues long. The CDR3 reads CASSLARGTYNEQFF. For the CDR3, the DNA is TGCGCCAGCAGCCTGGCTCGAGGGACCTACAATGAGCAGTTCTTC.

This rearrangement joins TRBV5-1 to TRBJ1-1; unclear D gene. V was shortened by 4 bases and J by 1 base, with 8 bases between the two germline ends. Looked up from germline, CDR1 is SGHRS and CDR2 is YFSETQ. The CDR3 consists of 13 residues. CDR3 region: CASSPGGNTEAFF. The CDR3 bases are TGCGCCAGCAGCCCCGGAGGGAACACTGAAGCTTTCTTT.

The chain combines TRBV5-1 with TRBJ2-3; 7 bases fit TRBD1. The V gene end was trimmed by 4 bases and the J gene end by 0 bases; junction bases not matched to a gene: 5. Looked up from germline, CDR1 is SGHRS and CDR2 is YFSETQ. This CDR3 comprises 15 residues. Here the CDR3 reads CASSGDRRSTDTQYF. The CDR3 DNA reads as TGCGCCAGCAGCGGGGACAGAAGAAGCACAGATACGCAGTATTTT.

The chain couples TRBV5-8 to TRBJ1-1, with 8 bases fitting TRBD1. V lost 4 bases and J lost 3; bases outside the gene matches: 8. This CDR3 contains 15 residues. Germline loops: CDR1 SGHTS, CDR2 YDEGEE. For the CDR3, the DNA is TGTGCCAGCAGCCAGGGACAGGTTGCGGACACTGAAGCTTTCTTT. This gives the protein CASSQGQVADTEAFF.

V usage is TRBV19 and J usage is TRBJ2-2; 10 nucleotides line up with TRBD2. The length of the CDR3 is 15 residues. Germline-derived CDR1 and CDR2 are LNHDA and SQIVND (reference sequence). The trim removed 6 bases at V and 1 base at J, leaving 2 bases unmatched. In nucleotides, the CDR3 is TGTGCCAGTAGAAGGACTAGCGGGAACACCGGGGAGCTGTTTTTT. Protein sequence: CASRRTSGNTGELFF.